The rows below give T cell receptor beta chains drawn from one sample of a study of OX40 agonist ivuxolimab in advanced cancers. Here immunoSEQ multiplex PCR was the method, and the copy in TCRdb shows in-frame clones only, minus some. There are around 70,000 clones in the sample; roughly four fifths occur only once, and around 5% lies in the top ten. The specimen was CD4+ or CD8+ T cells sorted from blood, collected in a trial of the OX40 agonist ivuxolimab. The source of these receptors is an adult with an advanced solid tumor such as melanoma, head and neck, liver or kidney cancer. Both conserved end residues are part of each CDR3. The D gene is left open where the match is weak.

V	J	D	CDR3
TRBV7-2	TRBJ1-1	NA	CASSPDEGTEAFF
TRBV7-2	TRBJ2-4	TRBD2	CASSSGGSKNIQYF
TRBV27	TRBJ2-3	NA	CASSLGGTQYF
TRBV19	TRBJ2-5	NA	CASSICMRDPSVGAQYF
TRBV11-2	TRBJ2-3	NA	CASSLVGGHVSDTQYF
TRBV5-4	TRBJ2-3	TRBD2	CASSFYSSGGADTQYF
TRBV5-1	TRBJ2-7	TRBD2	CASSSGTSGADYEQYF
TRBV7-9	TRBJ2-5	TRBD1	CASSPGQGLGGLQETQYF
TRBV28	TRBJ1-3	NA	CASSSGSSGNTIYF
TRBV27	TRBJ1-5	NA	CASSLNGGGDSNQPQHF
TRBV7-2	TRBJ1-4	NA	CASSLNGHSTEKLFF
TRBV6-1	TRBJ2-1	NA	CASSEASAGFNEQFF
TRBV4-1	TRBJ2-5	TRBD2	CASSPLGGGAREETQYF
TRBV9	TRBJ2-3	NA	CASSVWLVDTQYF
TRBV6-1	TRBJ1-2	TRBD1	CASSEGTGGLYGYTF